The next 5 T cell receptor beta chains were all read from a single sample in a study of cytomegalovirus exposure and HLA in healthy donors. PCR amplification relied on 60 Vbeta primers (plus 13 Jbeta primers). Data came from immunoSEQ multiplex PCR; TCRdb stores just in-frame clones and leaves some out. The data hold some 140,000 clones, with around 63% observed a single time. The material sequenced was PBMCs. The receptors come from a human donor in good health.

The gene calls are TRBV11-2 and TRBJ2-1; maybe TRBD2 (6 bases). The V and J ends lost 6 bases and 0 bases respectively, with 12 bases between them. Germline V gene data show CDR1 as SGHAT and CDR2 as FQNNGV. This CDR3 contains 15 residues. CDR3 amino acids: CASSGGLYSYNEQFF. The CDR3 coding sequence is TGTGCCAGCAGTGGGGGACTTTACTCCTACAATGAGCAGTTCTTC.

The rearrangement uses TRBV7-2 and TRBJ2-7; D remains unclear. The CDR3 runs 14 residues. Germline V CDR1 and CDR2: SGHTA, FQGNSA. Trimming stripped 0 bases from V and 0 bases from J, with 6 bases between. DNA of the CDR3: TGTGCCAGCAGCTTAGCTTACAGCTCCTACGAGCAGTACTTC. This sequence encodes CASSLAYSSYEQYF.

This clone was seen only once. This chain connects TRBV6-6 to TRBJ2-5; TRBD2 matches 7 bases. V dropped 6 bases and J dropped 1; count of bases not matched to a gene: 8. The CDR3 sequence is 15 residues long. Germline values: CDR1 MNHNY, CDR2 SVGAGI (reference sequence). CDR3 bases: TGTGCCAGCAGGCGCGGGGGAGGCCCCCAAGAGACCCAGTACTTC. Its protein is CASRRGGGPQETQYF.

This rearrangement joins TRBV2 to TRBJ2-5, with 9 bases identical to TRBD1. J gave up 5 bases and V 2 bases, and 6 bases lay outside the gene matches. The CDR3 sequence is 15 residues long. Germline loops: CDR1 SNHLY, CDR2 FYNNEI. The CDR3 here is CASSEWGQGLETQYF. The CDR3 DNA reads TGTGCCAGCAGTGAATGGGGACAGGGATTGGAGACCCAGTACTTC. The full variable domain, completed using reference TRBV2 and TRBJ2-5, is EPEVTQTPSHQVTQMGQEVILRCVPISNHLYFYWYRQILGQKVEFLVSFYNNEISEKSEIFDDQFSVERPDGSNFTLKIRSTKLEDSAMYFCASSEWGQGLETQYFGPGTRLLVL.

The rearrangement joins TRBV25-1 to TRBJ2-3, with TRBD2 matching 10 bases. Germline CDR1 and CDR2: MGHDK and SYGVNS. The CDR3 has 16 residues. J gave up 4 bases and V 5 bases, and 9 bases lay outside the gene matches. The CDR3 DNA sequence: TGTGCCAGCAGTAAACTAGCGGGAAGAGTATCAGATACGCAGTATTTT. It encodes CASSKLAGRVSDTQYF.